The rows below give T cell receptor beta chains drawn from one sample of a study of control samples from healthy donors and cancer patients. Profiled with immunoSEQ multiplex PCR; TCRdb holds only in-frame clones, not every one. This sample yields 140,000 to 150,000 clones, of which roughly 93% are seen a single time; roughly 5.5% belongs to the top ten. Material for sequencing was blood. The receptors stem from a man between 18 and 29 years old in good health. Both conserved end residues are part of each CDR3. D genes are given only for firm matches. Clone size is given for some rows only: seen once, a few or many times, or a class if the clone is expanded.

>NA|TRBJ2-7|NA|TRBV4-3
CASSLDPGSGYEQYF
TGCGCCAGCAGCTTAGACCCAGGTTCGGGCTACGAGCAGTACTTC
>NA|TRBJ1-2|NA|TRBV4-2
CASSQDRSGNYGYTF
TGTGCCAGCAGCCAAGATAGGTCAGGGAACTATGGCTACACCTTC
>NA|TRBJ2-7|NA|TRBV3-1/TRBV3-2
CASSQDPRDEQYF
TGTGCCAGCAGCCAAGATCCGAGGGACGAGCAGTACTTC
>once|TRBJ1-2|NA|TRBV20-1
CSASQGRRGYTF
TGCAGTGCTAGTCAAGGGAGGAGAGGCTACACCTTC
>NA|TRBJ2-3|NA|TRBV7-6
CASSLRAEDTQYF
TGTGCCAGCAGCTTAAGGGCAGAAGATACGCAGTATTTT
>NA|TRBJ2-7|TRBD1|TRBV6-5
CASRWGTGGIGEQYF
TGTGCCAGCAGATGGGGGACAGGCGGGATTGGTGAGCAGTACTTC
>NA|TRBJ2-1|NA|TRBV4-3
CASSQDRLSDEQFF
TGCGCCAGCAGCCAAGATCGCCTGTCGGATGAGCAGTTCTTC
>NA|TRBJ1-4|NA|TRBV5-1
CASSLSGSGRNEKLFF
TGCGCCAGCAGCCTTTCCGGGTCAGGGAGAAATGAAAAACTGTTTTTT
>NA|TRBJ2-5|NA|TRBV28
CASSGVMETQYF
TGTGCCAGCAGTGGAGTTATGGAGACCCAGTACTTC
>NA|TRBJ2-1|NA|TRBV7-3
CASSLGGKGNEQFF
TGTGCCAGCAGCTTAGGCGGGAAGGGGAATGAGCAGTTCTTC
>NA|TRBJ1-3|NA|TRBV13
CASSLGLRGRNTIYF
TGTGCCAGCAGCTTAGGCCTACGGGGACGAAACACCATATATTTT
>NA|TRBJ2-5|NA|TRBV5-1
CASSAGQFQETQYF
TGCGCCAGCAGCGCTGGACAGTTCCAAGAGACCCAGTACTTC
>NA|TRBJ2-7|TRBD1|TRBV28
CASSHAPGQGYSYEQYF
TGTGCCAGCAGTCACGCACCGGGACAGGGGTACTCCTACGAGCAGTACTTC
>NA|TRBJ1-1|NA|TRBV2
CASRESGGIEAFF
TGTGCCAGCAGAGAAAGCGGGGGTATTGAAGCTTTCTTT
>NA|TRBJ1-4|NA|TRBV28
CASSPPDGLNEKLFF
TGTGCCAGCAGCCCGCCGGACGGACTAAATGAAAAACTGTTTTTT
>NA|TRBJ2-7|TRBD2|TRBV29-1
CSVRGGNRYEQYF
TGCAGCGTCCGGGGGGGGAACAGGTACGAGCAGTACTTC
>once|TRBJ2-6|NA|TRBV13
CASSPLPGSGANVLTF
TGTGCCAGCAGCCCCCTCCCCGGGTCTGGGGCCAACGTCCTGACTTTC
>NA|TRBJ2-7|TRBD2|TRBV11-2
CASSPSGESYEQYF
TGTGCCAGCAGCCCTAGCGGGGAGTCCTACGAGCAGTACTTC
>NA|TRBJ1-2|NA|TRBV7-2
CASSLDSYGYTF
TGTGCCAGCAGCTTAGATAGCTATGGCTACACCTTC
>NA|TRBJ2-3|TRBD2|TRBV9
CASSPPGGYRTDTQYF
TGTGCCAGCAGCCCCCCGGGGGGGTACCGCACAGATACGCAGTATTTT
>NA|TRBJ2-7|TRBD2|TRBV9
CASSVSWTSSYEQYF
TGTGCCAGCAGCGTCAGCTGGACTAGCTCCTACGAGCAGTACTTC
>NA|TRBJ1-2|NA|TRBV5-3
CARSLQADYGYTF
TGTGCCAGAAGCTTGCAGGCGGACTATGGCTACACCTTC
>NA|TRBJ2-1|NA|TRBV30
CAWSTDLGANEQFF
TGTGCCTGGAGTACAGATCTAGGGGCCAATGAGCAGTTCTTC
>NA|TRBJ1-2|NA|TRBV28
CASSLEARWNYGYTF
TGTGCCAGCAGTTTGGAGGCCAGGTGGAACTATGGCTACACCTTC
>NA|TRBJ2-2|TRBD1|TRBV7-3
CASSLRQGADTGELFF
TGTGCCAGCAGCCTCCGACAGGGGGCTGACACCGGGGAGCTGTTTTTT
>NA|TRBJ1-2|NA|TRBV29-1
CSVAGNNYGYTF
TGCAGCGTTGCAGGGAATAACTATGGCTACACCTTC
>NA|TRBJ1-1|NA|TRBV5-1
CASSLVPGRMNTEAFF
TGCGCCAGCAGCTTGGTTCCGGGACGGATGAACACTGAAGCTTTCTTT
>few|TRBJ2-2|TRBD2|TRBV6-2/TRBV6-3
CASSTPRGRAAHGELFF
TGTGCCAGCAGTACCCCACGAGGGAGGGCCGCCCACGGGGAGCTGTTTTTT
>NA|TRBJ2-5|TRBD2|TRBV14
CASSRFSGGYQETQYF
TGTGCCAGCAGCCGATTTAGCGGGGGGTACCAAGAGACCCAGTACTTC
>once|TRBJ1-5|TRBD1|TRBV6-5
CASSRGQQAQPQHF
TGTGCCAGCAGTAGGGGACAGCAGGCTCAGCCCCAGCATTTT
>NA|TRBJ2-4|NA|TRBV11-3
CASTGGGKVYF
TGTGCCAGCACCGGCGGAGGGAAGGTGTACTTC
>NA|TRBJ1-5|NA|TRBV6-2/TRBV6-3
CASSSLGNQPQHF
TGTGCCAGCAGTTCCCTAGGCAATCAGCCCCAGCATTTT
>few|TRBJ2-4|TRBD2|TRBV7-2
CASSTVPGGAVKNIQYF
TGTGCCAGCAGCACAGTCCCCGGGGGGGCGGTCAAAAACATTCAGTACTTC
>NA|TRBJ1-1|NA|TRBV7-2
CASSLMPRGTEAFF
TGTGCCAGCAGCCTAATGCCCCGCGGCACTGAAGCTTTCTTT
>NA|TRBJ2-6|NA|TRBV30
CAWSIHRASGANVLTF
TGTGCCTGGAGTATACATCGGGCCTCTGGGGCCAACGTCCTGACTTTC
>NA|TRBJ2-7|NA|TRBV9
CASSFRRDQDRYEQYF
TGTGCCAGCAGCTTCCGGCGAGACCAGGACCGTTACGAGCAGTACTTC
>NA|TRBJ2-7|NA|TRBV7-9
CASSPPAGIYEQYF
TGTGCCAGCAGCCCCCCTGCAGGGATCTACGAGCAGTACTTC
>NA|TRBJ1-5|NA|TRBV7-3
CASSLGMDRPQHF
TGTGCCAGCAGCTTAGGAATGGATCGGCCCCAGCATTTT
>NA|TRBJ1-5|NA|TRBV2
CASRQAQEIYSNQPQHF
TGTGCCAGCAGACAAGCGCAGGAGATCTATAGCAATCAGCCCCAGCATTTT
>NA|TRBJ1-6|TRBD1|TRBV6-2/TRBV6-3
CASSYVSWTGGSYNSPLHF
TGTGCCAGCAGTTACGTCTCTTGGACAGGGGGTTCCTATAATTCACCCCTCCACTTT
>few|TRBJ2-7|NA|TRBV10-1
CASPGCSYEQYF
TGCGCTTCGCCGGGTTGCTCCTACGAGCAGTACTTC
>NA|TRBJ2-1|TRBD2|TRBV19
CASSIDPSGGEFF
TGTGCCAGTAGTATAGATCCGAGCGGGGGGGAGTTCTTC
>once|TRBJ2-5|NA|TRBV6-5
CASSYVNPTGETQYF
TGTGCCAGCAGTTACGTCAACCCTACCGGAGAGACCCAGTACTTC
>NA|TRBJ1-1|NA|TRBV12-3/TRBV12-4
CASSFGGPEAFF
TGTGCCAGCAGTTTTGGGGGGCCTGAAGCTTTCTTT
>NA|TRBJ1-6|NA|TRBV15
CATSRDLDSPLHF
TGTGCCACCAGCAGAGATTTGGATTCACCCCTCCACTTT
>NA|TRBJ2-1|TRBD2|TRBV13
CASSLGWTSGGSSYNEQFF
TGTGCCAGCAGCTTAGGGTGGACTAGCGGGGGGAGCTCCTACAATGAGCAGTTCTTC
>NA|TRBJ1-1|TRBD1|TRBV5-4
CASSLLDRDEAFF
TGTGCCAGCAGCTTATTAGACAGGGACGAAGCTTTCTTT
>NA|TRBJ2-7|NA|TRBV7-6
CASSFGPGISYEQYF
NA
>NA|TRBJ2-7|NA|TRBV5-4
CASSLEGIGRIFF
TGTGCCAGCAGCTTGGAGGGAATCGGACGGATCTTCTTC
>NA|TRBJ2-3|NA|TRBV5-4
CASSSNRDFSTDTQYF
TGTGCCAGCAGCTCAAACCGGGACTTTAGCACAGATACGCAGTATTTT
>NA|TRBJ1-6|NA|TRBV7-2
CASSITGRSSYNSPLHF
TGTGCCAGCAGCATAACAGGCAGGAGCTCCTATAATTCACCCCTCCACTTT
>NA|TRBJ1-5|TRBD1|TRBV11-2
CASSLDVRDRDQPQHF
TGTGCCAGCAGCTTAGACGTCCGGGACAGGGATCAGCCCCAGCATTTT
>NA|TRBJ2-5|TRBD1|TRBV7-9
CASSLVGQVIIRETQYF
TGTGCCAGCAGCTTAGTAGGACAGGTTATTATCCGGGAGACCCAGTACTTC
>NA|TRBJ1-2|TRBD1|TRBV24-1
CATSDGTGLYGYTF
TGTGCCACCAGTGATGGGACAGGGCTCTATGGCTACACCTTC
>few|TRBJ1-4|TRBD1|TRBV7-8
CASSFTRQGNEKLFF
TGTGCCAGCAGCTTTACCCGACAGGGGAATGAAAAACTGTTTTTT
>once|TRBJ2-7|NA|TRBV13
CASSLDRYEQYF
TGTGCCAGCAGCTTAGACAGGTACGAGCAGTACTTC
>NA|TRBJ2-1|TRBD2|TRBV7-6
CASRSGLAGTSYNEQFF
TGTGCCAGCAGATCGGGACTAGCGGGGACTTCCTACAATGAGCAGTTCTTC
>NA|TRBJ1-2|NA|TRBV10-1
CASSESKFTDGYTF
TGCGCCAGCAGTGAGTCGAAATTTACAGATGGCTACACCTTC
>NA|TRBJ2-7|NA|TRBV19
CASSIPPSYEQYF
TGTGCCAGTAGTATCCCGCCCTCCTACGAGCAGTACTTC